This is a list of T cell receptor beta chains from one sample in a study of beta chain features in type 1 diabetes. The table came from immunoSEQ multiplex PCR; TCRdb's copy has only in-frame clones and leaves some out. This table has roughly 330,000 clones, 11% appearing once. Sequencing was done on a sample of naive CD4+ T cells from blood. The receptors here all came from a woman under 40 in good health. CDR3s include the opening cysteine and the closing phenylalanine or tryptophan. A D gene is named only where the DNA matches it firmly. Size is stated for part of the rows, as once, few or many counts, or as a class when the clone is expanded.

- | TRBJ2-7 | TRBD1 | TRBV2 | CASSEEGGGSYEQYF | TGTGCCAGCAGTGAAGAAGGGGGCGGGTCCTACGAGCAGTACTTC
- | TRBJ2-5 | - | TRBV6-5 | CASSYSRVPETQYF | TGTGCCAGCAGTTATTCGAGGGTGCCAGAGACCCAGTACTTC
- | TRBJ2-6 | - | TRBV23-1 | CASSPPRGRTGANVLTF | TGCGCCAGCAGCCCCCCGAGGGGGAGAACTGGGGCCAACGTCCTGACTTTC
few | TRBJ2-1 | TRBD1 | TRBV18 | CASSPTSGQGYNEQFF | TGTGCCAGCTCACCGACGTCCGGACAGGGTTACAATGAGCAGTTCTTC
- | TRBJ2-3 | - | TRBV2 | CASSLESPSTDTQYF | TGTGCCAGCAGTCTAGAGTCTCCAAGCACAGATACGCAGTATTTT
- | TRBJ1-2 | TRBD1 | TRBV5-6 | CASSRLVTGGMHGYTF | TGTGCCAGCAGCCGCCTCGTAACAGGGGGCATGCACGGCTACACCTTC
- | TRBJ2-2 | - | TRBV7-3 | CASSHTPTGELFF | TGTGCCAGCAGTCATACTCCAACCGGGGAGCTGTTTTTT
few | TRBJ2-1 | TRBD2 | TRBV7-6 | CASSSAGLASNEQFF | TGTGCCAGCAGCTCGGCGGGACTAGCGAGTAATGAGCAGTTCTTC
few | TRBJ2-2 | - | TRBV2 | CASRLPLNTGELFF | TGTGCCAGCAGACTGCCTCTGAACACCGGGGAGCTGTTTTTT
few | TRBJ2-5 | - | TRBV28 | CASSPVGEGKTQYF | TGTGCCAGCAGTCCCGTGGGTGAGGGAAAGACCCAGTACTTC
few | TRBJ2-1 | TRBD2 | TRBV7-9 | CASSPREGLASHNEQFF | TGTGCCAGCAGCCCCAGGGAGGGGCTAGCTTCCCACAATGAGCAGTTCTTC
- | TRBJ2-5 | - | TRBV19 | CASSQGNEETQYF | TGTGCCAGTAGCCAGGGAAATGAAGAGACCCAGTACTTC
- | TRBJ2-1 | - | TRBV27 | CASTPETRPYNEQFF | TGTGCCAGCACTCCCGAGACTCGACCCTACAATGAGCAGTTCTTC
- | TRBJ2-1 | - | TRBV7-3 | CASSPDRDNGGEQFF | TGTGCCAGCAGCCCCGACCGGGACAACGGAGGTGAGCAGTTCTTC
- | TRBJ2-3 | TRBD2 | TRBV18 | CASSDRGTRRLADTQYF | TGTGCCAGCTCAGATCGCGGGACTAGAAGGCTGGCAGATACGCAGTATTTT
few | TRBJ1-1 | - | TRBV7-9 | CASSLGQNTEAFF | TGTGCCAGCAGCTTGGGACAAAACACTGAAGCTTTCTTT
- | TRBJ2-3 | - | TRBV10-3 | CAISLTGTPGDTQYF | TGTGCCATCAGCCTAACCGGGACTCCAGGAGATACGCAGTATTTT
few | TRBJ2-7 | - | TRBV18 | CASSPRRGNYEQYF | TGTGCCAGCTCACCACGGAGGGGCAACTACGAGCAGTACTTC
few | TRBJ2-5 | TRBD1 | TRBV19 | CASSKTRGQGAGETQYF | TGTGCCAGTAGCAAAACCCGGGGACAGGGGGCCGGAGAGACCCAGTACTTC
- | TRBJ2-7 | - | TRBV5-4 | CASSTDSAYEQYF | TGTGCCAGCAGCACGGACAGCGCCTACGAGCAGTACTTC
- | TRBJ2-5 | TRBD2 | TRBV6-5 | CASSFSGRRETQYF | TGTGCCAGCAGTTTTAGCGGGAGAAGGGAGACCCAGTACTTC
few | TRBJ2-1 | - | TRBV7-9 | CASSFASSGDNEQFF | TGTGCCAGCAGCTTCGCTAGCAGTGGCGACAATGAGCAGTTCTTC